The 6 T cell receptor beta chains given below trace back to one sample, sequenced in a study of patients and donors after allogeneic stem cell transplantation. Each CDR3 protein is one row after TCRdb ran MiXCR on the RT-PCR reads. Among hundreds of thousands of distinct CDR3 sequences listed, about a sixth were seen once. Sequenced material: blood, either unsorted or a sorted T cell fraction (not recorded which). The receptor set was obtained from a human donor who was either an allogeneic HSCT recipient or a stem cell or donor lymphocyte infusion donor (not recorded which). It is not recorded whose cells these are; they may come from a transplant donor.

The chain has TRBV5-5 and TRBJ2-2, with 7 positions matching TRBD2. V lost 2 bases, J lost 3 bases, and 7 bases stayed unmatched. The CDR3 length is 16 residues. In germline, CDR1 is SGHKS, CDR2 YYEKEE (reference sequence). CDR3 sequence: CASSLTGLYYTGELFF. CDR3 DNA: TGTGCCAGCAGCTTAACGGGACTATATTACACCGGGGAGCTGTTTTTT.

The table lists this clonotype with a few counts. This CDR3 is CSPRINTEAFF. The CDR3 DNA reads TGCAGTCCTCGGATTAACACTGAAGCTTTCTTT. The chain joins TRBV20-1 to TRBJ1-1; D unresolved. Germline V gene sequence: CDR1 DFQATT, CDR2 SNEGSKA (reference sequence). The V end was cut by 8 bases, the J end by 2 bases, with 9 bases between. The CDR3 totals 11 residues.

This clonotype was counted between two and nine times. The J gene is TRBJ1-5, the V gene TRBV6-2 or TRBV6-3; D gene unclear. Germline V gene lookup returns CDR1 MNHEY and CDR2 SVGEGT. The CDR3 is 17 amino acids. V shed 7 bases and J shed 1 base, with 20 bases lying between them. For the CDR3, the DNA is TGTGCCAGCAATTATCTATGGGGAGCAGGAAGCAATCAGCCCCAGCATTTT. Amino acids: CASNYLWGAGSNQPQHF.

This clonotype came up a few times. The rearrangement uses TRBV3-1 and TRBJ1-5; D call uncertain. The CDR3 sequence is 14 residues long. V dropped 0 bases and J dropped 3 bases, with 6 bases sitting between them. Germline assignment: CDR1 LGHDT and CDR2 YNNKEL (reference sequence). CDR3 residues: CASSQDAFNQPQHF. The CDR3 DNA sequence: TGTGCCAGCAGCCAAGATGCCTTCAATCAGCCCCAGCATTTT.

This clonotype was counted a few times. This rearrangement joins TRBV4-2 to TRBJ1-6, with D unclear. Germline loops: CDR1 LGHNA, CDR2 YNFKEQ. The V gene lost 2 bases and the J gene lost 7 bases, with 9 bases spanning the gap. CDR3 length: 14 amino acids. In nucleotides, the CDR3 is TGTGCCAGCAGCCAACGTAGGGTAAATTCACCCCTCCACTTT. Translation: CASSQRRVNSPLHF.

The rearrangement joins TRBV14 to TRBJ1-1, with D perhaps TRBD1 (6 bases). V dropped 3 bases and J dropped 1 base, with 15 bases sitting between them. The CDR3 has 16 amino acids. Germline CDR1 is SGHDN and CDR2 is FVKESK. This CDR3 reads CASSHHSGAANTEAFF. The DNA of the CDR3 is TGTGCCAGCAGCCATCATTCAGGGGCGGCGAACACTGAAGCTTTCTTT.